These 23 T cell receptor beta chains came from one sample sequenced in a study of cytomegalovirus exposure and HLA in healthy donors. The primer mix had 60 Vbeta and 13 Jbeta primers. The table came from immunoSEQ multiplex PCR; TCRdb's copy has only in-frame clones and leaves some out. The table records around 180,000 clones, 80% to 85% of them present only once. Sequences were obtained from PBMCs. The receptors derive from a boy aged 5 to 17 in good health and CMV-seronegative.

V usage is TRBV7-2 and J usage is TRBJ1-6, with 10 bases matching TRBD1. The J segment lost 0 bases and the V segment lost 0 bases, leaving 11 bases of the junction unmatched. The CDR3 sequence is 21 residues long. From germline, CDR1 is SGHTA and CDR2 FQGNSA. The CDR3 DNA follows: TGTGCCAGCAGCTTAGCGCCTCGGGACAGGGGCCTTAGCTCCTATAATTCACCCCTCCACTTT. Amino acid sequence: CASSLAPRDRGLSSYNSPLHF.

CDR3 coding DNA: TGCAGCGTTGTAGCGGTGACAGATACGCAGTATTTT. Translated, it gives CSVVAVTDTQYF. The rearrangement uses TRBV29-1 and TRBJ2-3, with D tentatively TRBD2 (6 bases). Trimming left V 4 bases short and J 3 bases short, with 8 bases between. This CDR3 has 12 residues. Germline V gene data show CDR1 as SQVTM and CDR2 as ANQGSEA.

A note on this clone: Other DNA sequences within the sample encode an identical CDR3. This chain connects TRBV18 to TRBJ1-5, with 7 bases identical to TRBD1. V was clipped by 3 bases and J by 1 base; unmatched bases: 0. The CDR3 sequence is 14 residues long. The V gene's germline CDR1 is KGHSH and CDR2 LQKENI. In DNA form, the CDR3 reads TGTGCCAGCTCACCGGGACAGAGCAATCAGCCCCAGCATTTT. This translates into CASSPGQSNQPQHF.

CDR3 sequence (DNA): TGTGCCAGCAGCGATCTAGCGGGAGGGACCTACGAGCAGTACTTC. Encoded protein: CASSDLAGGTYEQYF. The J gene is TRBJ2-7, the V gene TRBV5-8, with 12 bases that match TRBD2. The CDR3 is made up of 15 amino acids. J gave up 2 bases and V 4 bases, and 4 bases lay outside the gene matches. Germline lookup yields CDR1 SGHTS and CDR2 YDEGEE. Filled out from reference TRBV5-8 and TRBJ2-7, the complete variable domain reads EAGVTQSPTHLIKTRGQQATLRCSPISGHTSVYWYQQALGLGLQFLLWYDEGEERNRGNFPPRFSGRQFPNYSSELNVNALELEDSALYLCASSDLAGGTYEQYFGPGTRLTVT.

The CDR3 protein is CASRTRDYYNEQFF. CDR3 bases: TGTGCCAGCAGGACACGGGACTATTACAATGAGCAGTTCTTC. The chain recombines TRBV27 with TRBJ2-1; 7 bases fit TRBD2. Germline V gene lookup returns CDR1 MNHEY and CDR2 SMNVEV (reference sequence). This CDR3 is built from 14 residues. Losses at the gene ends were 6 bases for V and 4 bases for J; bases not matched to a gene: 6.

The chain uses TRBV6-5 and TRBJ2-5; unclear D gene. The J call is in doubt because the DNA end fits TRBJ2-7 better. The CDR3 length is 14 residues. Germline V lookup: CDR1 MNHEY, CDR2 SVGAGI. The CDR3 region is CASSPGLSTYEQYF. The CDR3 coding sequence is TGTGCCAGCAGTCCAGGCCTATCAACCTACGAGCAGTACTTC.

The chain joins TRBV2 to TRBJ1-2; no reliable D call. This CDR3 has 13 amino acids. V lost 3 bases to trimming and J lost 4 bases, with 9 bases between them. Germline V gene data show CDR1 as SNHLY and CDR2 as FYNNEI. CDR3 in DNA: TGTGCCAGCAGTGACCGACTCTCCTATGGCTACACCTTC. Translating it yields CASSDRLSYGYTF.

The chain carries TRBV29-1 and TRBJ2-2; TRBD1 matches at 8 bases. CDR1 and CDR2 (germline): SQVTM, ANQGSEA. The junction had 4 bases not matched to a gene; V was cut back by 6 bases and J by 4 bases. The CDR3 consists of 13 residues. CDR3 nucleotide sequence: TGCAGCGTAGACAGGGGACTCACCGGGGAGCTGTTTTTT. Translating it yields CSVDRGLTGELFF.

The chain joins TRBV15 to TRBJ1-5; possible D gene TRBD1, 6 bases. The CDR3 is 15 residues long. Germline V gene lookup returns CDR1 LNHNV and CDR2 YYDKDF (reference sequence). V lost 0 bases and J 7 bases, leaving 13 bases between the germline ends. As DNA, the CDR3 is TGTGCCACCAGCAGAGAAGGGGGGGGCGGGCAGCCCCAGCATTTT. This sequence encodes CATSREGGGGQPQHF.

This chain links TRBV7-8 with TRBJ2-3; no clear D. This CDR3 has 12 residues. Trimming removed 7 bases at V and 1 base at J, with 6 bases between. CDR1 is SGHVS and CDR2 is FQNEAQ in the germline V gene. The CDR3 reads CASNVGTDTQYF. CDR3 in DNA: TGTGCCAGCAACGTAGGCACAGATACGCAGTATTTT.

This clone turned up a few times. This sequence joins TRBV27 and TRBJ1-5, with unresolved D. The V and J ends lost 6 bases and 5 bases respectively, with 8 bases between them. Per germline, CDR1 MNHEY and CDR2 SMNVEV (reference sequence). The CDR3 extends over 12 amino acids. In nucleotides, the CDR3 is TGTGCCAGCAGGGGAGAAGATCAGCCCCAGCATTTT. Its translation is CASRGEDQPQHF.

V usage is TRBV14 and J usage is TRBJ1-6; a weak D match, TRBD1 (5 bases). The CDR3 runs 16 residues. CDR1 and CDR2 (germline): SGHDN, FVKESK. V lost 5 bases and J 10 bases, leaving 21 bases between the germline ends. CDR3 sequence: CASSAQPGTTGSPLHF. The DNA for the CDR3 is TGTGCCAGCAGCGCCCAGCCCGGGACTACGGGGTCACCCCTCCACTTT. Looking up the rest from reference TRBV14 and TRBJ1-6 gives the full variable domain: EAGVTQFPSHSVIEKGQTVTLRCDPISGHDNLYWYRRVMGKEIKFLLHFVKESKQDESGMPNNRFLAERTGGTYSTLKVQPAELEDSGVYFCASSAQPGTTGSPLHFGNGTRLTVT.

CDR3 protein: CASSSSPYPGGADTIYF. Written as DNA, the CDR3 is TGTGCCAGCAGCTCCTCCCCCTACCCGGGTGGTGCGGACACCATATATTTT. The genes are TRBV11-2 and TRBJ1-3; D gene uncertain. CDR1 is SGHAT, CDR2 FQNNGV, per germline. V dropped 4 bases and J dropped 8 bases, with 24 bases sitting between them. This CDR3 has 17 amino acids.

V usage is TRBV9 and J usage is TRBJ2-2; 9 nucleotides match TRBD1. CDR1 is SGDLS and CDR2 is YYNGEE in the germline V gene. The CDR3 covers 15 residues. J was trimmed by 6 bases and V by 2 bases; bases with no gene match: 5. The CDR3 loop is CASSVGTGYSGELFF. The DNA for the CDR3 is TGTGCCAGCAGCGTTGGGACAGGGTATTCCGGGGAGCTGTTTTTT.

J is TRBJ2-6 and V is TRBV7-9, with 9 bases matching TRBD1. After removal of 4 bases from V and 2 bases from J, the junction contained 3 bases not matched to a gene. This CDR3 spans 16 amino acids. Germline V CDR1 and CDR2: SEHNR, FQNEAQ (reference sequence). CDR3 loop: CASSYRGQAGANVLTF. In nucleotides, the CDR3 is TGTGCCAGCAGCTACAGGGGGCAGGCTGGGGCCAACGTCCTGACTTTC.

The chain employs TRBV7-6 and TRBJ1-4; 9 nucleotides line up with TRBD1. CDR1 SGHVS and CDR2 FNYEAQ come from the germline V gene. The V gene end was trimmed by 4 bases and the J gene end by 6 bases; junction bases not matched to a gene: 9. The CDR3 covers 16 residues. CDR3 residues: CASSSGYRGRHEKLFF. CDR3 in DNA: TGTGCCAGCAGCTCCGGGTACAGGGGGCGGCATGAAAAACTGTTTTTT. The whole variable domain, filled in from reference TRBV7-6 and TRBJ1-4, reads GAGVSQSPRYKVTKRGQDVALRCDPISGHVSLYWYRQALGQGPEFLTYFNYEAQQDKSGLPNDRFSAERPEGSISTLTIQRTEQRDSAMYRCASSSGYRGRHEKLFFGSGTQLSVL.

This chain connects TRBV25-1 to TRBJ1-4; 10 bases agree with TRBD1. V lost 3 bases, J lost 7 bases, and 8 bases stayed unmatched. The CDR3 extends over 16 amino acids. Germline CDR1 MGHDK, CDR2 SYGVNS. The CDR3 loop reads CASSDNRGTGVEKLFF. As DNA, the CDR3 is TGTGCCAGCAGTGACAATCGGGGGACAGGGGTTGAAAAACTGTTTTTT.

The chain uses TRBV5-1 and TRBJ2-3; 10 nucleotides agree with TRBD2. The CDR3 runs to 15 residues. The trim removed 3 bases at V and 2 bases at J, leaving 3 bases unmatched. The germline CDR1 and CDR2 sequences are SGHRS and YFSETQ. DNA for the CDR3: TGCGCCAGCAGCTCTGGACTAGCGGCCACAGATACGCAGTATTTT. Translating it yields CASSSGLAATDTQYF.

CDR3 amino acids: CASSYDVGGNYGYTF. CDR3 coding DNA: TGTGCCAGCAGTTACGATGTTGGGGGGAACTATGGCTACACCTTC. The rearrangement uses TRBV6-5 and TRBJ1-2; D might be TRBD1 (5 bases). CDR1 and CDR2 from the germline V gene are MNHEY and SVGAGI. Trimming removed 2 bases at V and 2 bases at J, with 12 bases between. This CDR3 has 15 amino acids.

CDR3 DNA: TGTGCCAGTAGTATAAACAGTCCCGATGAGCAGTTCTTC. It translates to CASSINSPDEQFF. The V gene is TRBV19, the J gene TRBJ2-1; D ambiguous. In germline, CDR1 is LNHDA, CDR2 SQIVND (reference sequence). CDR3 length: 13 residues. Trimming removed 2 bases from V and 8 bases from J, with 10 bases in between.

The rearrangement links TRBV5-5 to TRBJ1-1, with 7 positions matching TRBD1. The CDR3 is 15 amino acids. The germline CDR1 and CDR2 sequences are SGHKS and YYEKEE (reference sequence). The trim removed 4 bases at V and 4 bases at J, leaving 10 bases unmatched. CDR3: CASSTQGWGVTEAFF. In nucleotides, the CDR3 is TGTGCCAGCAGCACACAGGGGTGGGGGGTCACTGAAGCTTTCTTT.

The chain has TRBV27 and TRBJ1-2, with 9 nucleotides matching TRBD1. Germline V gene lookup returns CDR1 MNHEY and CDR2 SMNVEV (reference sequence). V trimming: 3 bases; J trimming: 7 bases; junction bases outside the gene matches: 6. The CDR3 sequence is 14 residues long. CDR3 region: CASSFTGGGFGYTF. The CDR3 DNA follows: TGTGCCAGCAGTTTCACAGGGGGCGGTTTTGGCTACACCTTC.

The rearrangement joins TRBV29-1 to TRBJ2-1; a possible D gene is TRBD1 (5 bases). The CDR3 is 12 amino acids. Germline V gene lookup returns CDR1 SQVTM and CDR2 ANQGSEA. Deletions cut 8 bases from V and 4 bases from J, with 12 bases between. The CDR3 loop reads CSTSTAYNEQFF. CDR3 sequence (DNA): TGCAGCACTTCGACAGCTTACAATGAGCAGTTCTTC.